The clone carrying this T cell receptor beta chain was observed at least ten times. Its antigen is unidentified. The sample is drawn from a study of early T cells in non-severe SARS-CoV-2 infection. Study findings and constraints: Matching against VDJdb likely underestimated virus-specific expansions, favoring anti-spike CD8.

TCRdb reprocessed the 5' RACE reads via MiXCR and lists one record per CDR3 protein. The sample holds tens of thousands of distinct CDR3 sequences, less than 12% seen once. This CDR3 is 15 amino acids long. V was pared by 5 bases and J by 2 bases, with 13 bases between. The germline gives CDR1 LNHDA, CDR2 SQIVND (reference sequence). This specimen was whole blood, taken at baseline. The chain carries TRBV19 and TRBJ1-5; D is perhaps TRBD1 (5 bases). This clonotype originated in an adult who was a healthcare worker with PCR-confirmed SARS-CoV-2 infection or an uninfected control (not recorded which). The chain's CDR3 is CASSSIDSGNQPQHF. The DNA of the CDR3 is TGTGCCAGTAGTTCGATCGACAGCGGCAATCAGCCCCAGCATTTT.